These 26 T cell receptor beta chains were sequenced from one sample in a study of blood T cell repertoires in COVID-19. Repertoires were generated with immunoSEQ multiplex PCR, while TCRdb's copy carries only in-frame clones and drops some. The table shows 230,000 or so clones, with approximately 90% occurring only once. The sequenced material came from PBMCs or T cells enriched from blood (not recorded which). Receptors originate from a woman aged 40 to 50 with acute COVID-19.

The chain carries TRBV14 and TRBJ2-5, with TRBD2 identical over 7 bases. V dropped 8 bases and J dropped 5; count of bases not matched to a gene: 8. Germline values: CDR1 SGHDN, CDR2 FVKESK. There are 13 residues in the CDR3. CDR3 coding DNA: TGTGCCAGCCGCACTCGAGCGGGGGAGACCCAGTACTTC. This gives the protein CASRTRAGETQYF.

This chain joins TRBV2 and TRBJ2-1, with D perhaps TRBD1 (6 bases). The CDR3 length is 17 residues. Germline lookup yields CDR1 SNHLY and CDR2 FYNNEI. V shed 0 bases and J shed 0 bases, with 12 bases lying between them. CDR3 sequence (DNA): TGTGCCAGCAGTGAAGCAGACAGGAGGAGCTCCTACAATGAGCAGTTCTTC. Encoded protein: CASSEADRRSSYNEQFF.

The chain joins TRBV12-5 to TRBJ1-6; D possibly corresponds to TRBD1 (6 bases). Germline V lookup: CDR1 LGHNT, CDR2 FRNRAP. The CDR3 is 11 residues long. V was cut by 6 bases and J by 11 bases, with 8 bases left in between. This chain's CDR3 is CASGPGAPLHF. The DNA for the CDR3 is TGTGCTAGTGGCCCAGGGGCACCCCTCCACTTT.

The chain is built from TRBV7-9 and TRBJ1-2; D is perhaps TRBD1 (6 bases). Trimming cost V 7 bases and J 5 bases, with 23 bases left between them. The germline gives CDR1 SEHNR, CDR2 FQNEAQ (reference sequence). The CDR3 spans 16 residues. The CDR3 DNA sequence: TGTGCCAGCACCCTAGGGGGAGACAGCGCTTTTTATGGCTACACCTTC. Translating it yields CASTLGGDSAFYGYTF.

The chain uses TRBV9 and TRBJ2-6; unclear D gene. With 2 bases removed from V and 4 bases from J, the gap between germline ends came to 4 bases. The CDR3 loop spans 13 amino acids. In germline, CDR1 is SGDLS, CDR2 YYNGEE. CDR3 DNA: TGTGCCAGCAGCGTTTCAGGGGCCAACGTCCTGACTTTC. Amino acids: CASSVSGANVLTF.

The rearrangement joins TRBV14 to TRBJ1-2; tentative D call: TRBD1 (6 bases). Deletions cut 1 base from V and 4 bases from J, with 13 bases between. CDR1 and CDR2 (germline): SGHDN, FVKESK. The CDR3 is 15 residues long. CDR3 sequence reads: CASSQGQGSRYGYTF. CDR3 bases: TGTGCCAGCAGCCAAGGTCAGGGGTCTCGCTATGGCTACACCTTC.

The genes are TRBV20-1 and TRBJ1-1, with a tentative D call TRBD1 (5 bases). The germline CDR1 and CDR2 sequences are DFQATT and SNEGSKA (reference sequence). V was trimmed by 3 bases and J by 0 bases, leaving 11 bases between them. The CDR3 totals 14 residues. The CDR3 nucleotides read TGCAGTGCTAGTCAGCCGGGGGTGAACACTGAAGCTTTCTTT. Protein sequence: CSASQPGVNTEAFF.

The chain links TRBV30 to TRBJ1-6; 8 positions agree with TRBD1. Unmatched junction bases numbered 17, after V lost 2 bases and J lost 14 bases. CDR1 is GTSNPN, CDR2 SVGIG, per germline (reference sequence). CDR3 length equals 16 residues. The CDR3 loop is CAWSTRTGPTIQSLHF. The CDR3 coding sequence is TGTGCCTGGAGTACAAGGACAGGGCCCACGATTCAGTCCCTCCACTTT.

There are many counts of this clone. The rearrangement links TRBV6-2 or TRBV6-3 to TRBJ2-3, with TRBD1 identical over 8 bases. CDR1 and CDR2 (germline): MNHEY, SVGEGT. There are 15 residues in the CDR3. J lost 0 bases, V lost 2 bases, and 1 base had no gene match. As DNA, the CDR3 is TGTGCCAGCAGTTACCGGGACAGGAGCACAGATACGCAGTATTTT. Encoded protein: CASSYRDRSTDTQYF.

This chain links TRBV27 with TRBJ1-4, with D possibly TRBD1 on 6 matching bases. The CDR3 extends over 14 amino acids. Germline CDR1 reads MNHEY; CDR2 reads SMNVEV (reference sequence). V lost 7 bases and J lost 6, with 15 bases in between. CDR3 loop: CASTKDSRYEKLFF. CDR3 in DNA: TGTGCCAGCACCAAGGACAGTCGATATGAAAAACTGTTTTTT.

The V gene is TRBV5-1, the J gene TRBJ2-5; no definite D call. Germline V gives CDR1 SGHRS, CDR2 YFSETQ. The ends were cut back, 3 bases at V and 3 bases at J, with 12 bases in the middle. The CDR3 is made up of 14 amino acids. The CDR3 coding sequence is TGCGCCAGCAGCTCAACCCTTCAGAAAGAGACCCAGTACTTC. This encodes CASSSTLQKETQYF. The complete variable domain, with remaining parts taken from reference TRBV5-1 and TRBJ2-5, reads KAGVTQTPRYLIKTRGQQVTLSCSPISGHRSVSWYQQTPGQGLQFLFEYFSETQRNKGNFPGRFSGRQFSNSRSEMNVSTLELGDSALYLCASSSTLQKETQYFGPGTRLLVL.

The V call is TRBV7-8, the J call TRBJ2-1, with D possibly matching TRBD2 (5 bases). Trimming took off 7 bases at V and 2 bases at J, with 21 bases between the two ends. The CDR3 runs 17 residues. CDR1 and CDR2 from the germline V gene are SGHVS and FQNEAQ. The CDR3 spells CASNPTGWPDPYNEQFF. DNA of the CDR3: TGTGCCAGCAACCCTACGGGATGGCCAGACCCCTACAATGAGCAGTTCTTC.

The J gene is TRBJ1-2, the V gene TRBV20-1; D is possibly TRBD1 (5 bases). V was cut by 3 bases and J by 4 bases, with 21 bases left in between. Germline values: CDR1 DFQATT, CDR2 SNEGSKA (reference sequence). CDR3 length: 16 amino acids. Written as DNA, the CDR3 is TGCAGTGCTAGTGGGTTGGGGGAGGGTCTCGGCTATGGCTACACCTTC. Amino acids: CSASGLGEGLGYGYTF.

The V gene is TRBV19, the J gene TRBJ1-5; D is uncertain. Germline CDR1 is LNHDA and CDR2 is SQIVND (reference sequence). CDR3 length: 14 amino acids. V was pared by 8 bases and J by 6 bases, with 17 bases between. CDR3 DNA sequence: TGTGCCAGTCAGACGAAAAGTGGGCCTCAGCCCCAGCATTTT. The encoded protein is CASQTKSGPQPQHF.

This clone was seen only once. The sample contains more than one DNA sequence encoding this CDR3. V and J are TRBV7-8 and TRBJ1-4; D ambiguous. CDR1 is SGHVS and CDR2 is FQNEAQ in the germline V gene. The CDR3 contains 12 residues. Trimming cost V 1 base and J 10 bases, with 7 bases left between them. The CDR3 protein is CASSLDRGKLFF. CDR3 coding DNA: TGTGCCAGCAGCTTAGACCGGGGAAAACTGTTTTTT.

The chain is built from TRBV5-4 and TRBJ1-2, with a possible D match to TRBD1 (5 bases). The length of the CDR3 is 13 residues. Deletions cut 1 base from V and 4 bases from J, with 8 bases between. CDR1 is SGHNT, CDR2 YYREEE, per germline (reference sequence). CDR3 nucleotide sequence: TGTGCCAGCAGCTTGCCGACAGTCTATGGCTACACCTTC. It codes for CASSLPTVYGYTF.

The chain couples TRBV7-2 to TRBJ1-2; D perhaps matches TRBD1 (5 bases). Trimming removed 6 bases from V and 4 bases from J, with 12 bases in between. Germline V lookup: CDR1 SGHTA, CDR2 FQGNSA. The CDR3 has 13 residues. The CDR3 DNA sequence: TGTGCCAGCAGTGAAAGGGGCGGCTATGGCTACACCTTC. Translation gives CASSERGGYGYTF.

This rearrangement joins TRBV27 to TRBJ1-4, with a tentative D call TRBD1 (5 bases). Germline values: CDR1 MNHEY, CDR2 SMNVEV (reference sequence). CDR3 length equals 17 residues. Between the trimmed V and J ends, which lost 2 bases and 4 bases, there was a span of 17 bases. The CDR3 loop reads CASSLVRPGRGNEKLFF. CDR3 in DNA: TGTGCCAGCAGTTTAGTCCGTCCAGGGCGGGGTAATGAAAAACTGTTTTTT.

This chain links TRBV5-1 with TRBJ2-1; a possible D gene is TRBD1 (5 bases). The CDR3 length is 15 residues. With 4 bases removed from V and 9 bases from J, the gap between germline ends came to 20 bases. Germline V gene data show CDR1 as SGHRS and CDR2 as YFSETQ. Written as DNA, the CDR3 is TGCGCCAGCAGCCCCGCAGGGTCTCGGATCGCTGAGCAGTTCTTC. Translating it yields CASSPAGSRIAEQFF. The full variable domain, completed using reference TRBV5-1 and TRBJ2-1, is KAGVTQTPRYLIKTRGQQVTLSCSPISGHRSVSWYQQTPGQGLQFLFEYFSETQRNKGNFPGRFSGRQFSNSRSEMNVSTLELGDSALYLCASSPAGSRIAEQFFGPGTRLTVL.

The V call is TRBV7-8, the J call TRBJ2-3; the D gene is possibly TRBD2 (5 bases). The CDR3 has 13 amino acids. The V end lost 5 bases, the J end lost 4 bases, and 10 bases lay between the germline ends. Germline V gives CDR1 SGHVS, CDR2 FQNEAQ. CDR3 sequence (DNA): TGTGCCAGCAGCCGAGGGTCAGCAGATACGCAGTATTTT. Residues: CASSRGSADTQYF.

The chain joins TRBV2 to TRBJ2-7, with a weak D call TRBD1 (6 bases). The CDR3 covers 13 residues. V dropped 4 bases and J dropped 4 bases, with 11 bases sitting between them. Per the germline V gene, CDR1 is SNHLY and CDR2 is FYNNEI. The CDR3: CASSGGGQYEQYV. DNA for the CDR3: TGTGCCAGCAGTGGGGGCGGACAGTACGAGCAGTACGTC.

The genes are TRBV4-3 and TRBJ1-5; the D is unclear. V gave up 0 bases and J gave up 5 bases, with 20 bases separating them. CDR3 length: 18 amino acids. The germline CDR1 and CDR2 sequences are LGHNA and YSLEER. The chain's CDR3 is CASSQDSALGDPHQPQHF. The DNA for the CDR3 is TGCGCCAGCAGCCAAGACTCGGCCCTCGGGGATCCCCATCAGCCCCAGCATTTT.

CDR3 nucleotide sequence: TGTGCCAGCAGCTTACCAAGCAGCGGTAAGGGTGGCTACACCTTC. Its protein is CASSLPSSGKGGYTF. This rearrangement joins TRBV7-9 to TRBJ1-2; no clear D. CDR1 and CDR2 from the germline V gene are SEHNR and FQNEAQ (reference sequence). V was shortened by 2 bases and J by 7 bases, with 17 bases between the two germline ends. This CDR3 has 15 amino acids.

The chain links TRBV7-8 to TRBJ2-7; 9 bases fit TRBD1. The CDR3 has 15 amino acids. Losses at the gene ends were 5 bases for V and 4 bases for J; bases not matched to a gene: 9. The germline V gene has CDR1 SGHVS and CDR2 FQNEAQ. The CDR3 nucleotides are TGTGCCAGCAGCCCCGGACAGGGGAAGTGGTACGAGCAGTACTTC. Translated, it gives CASSPGQGKWYEQYF.

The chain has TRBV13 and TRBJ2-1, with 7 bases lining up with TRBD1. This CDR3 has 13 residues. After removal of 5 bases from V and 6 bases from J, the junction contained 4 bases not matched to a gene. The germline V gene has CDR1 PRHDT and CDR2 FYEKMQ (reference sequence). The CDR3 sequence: CASSPDRVNEQFF. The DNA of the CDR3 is TGTGCCAGCAGCCCCGACAGGGTCAATGAGCAGTTCTTC.

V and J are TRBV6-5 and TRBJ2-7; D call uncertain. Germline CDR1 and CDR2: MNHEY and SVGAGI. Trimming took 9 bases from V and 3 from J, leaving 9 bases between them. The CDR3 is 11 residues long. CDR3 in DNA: TGTGCCAGTAATTCGTACTACGAGCAGTACGTC. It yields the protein CASNSYYEQYV.